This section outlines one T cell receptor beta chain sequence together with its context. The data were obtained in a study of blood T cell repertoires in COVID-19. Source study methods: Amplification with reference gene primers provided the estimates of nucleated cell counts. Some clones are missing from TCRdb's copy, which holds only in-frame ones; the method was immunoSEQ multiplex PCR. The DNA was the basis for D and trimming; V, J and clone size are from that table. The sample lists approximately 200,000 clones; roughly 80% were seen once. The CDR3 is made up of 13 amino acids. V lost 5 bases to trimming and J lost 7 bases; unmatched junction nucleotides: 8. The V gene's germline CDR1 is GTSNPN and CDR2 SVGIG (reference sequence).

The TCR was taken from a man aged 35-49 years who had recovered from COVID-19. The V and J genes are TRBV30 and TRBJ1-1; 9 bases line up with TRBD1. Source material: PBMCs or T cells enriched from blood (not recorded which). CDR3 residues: CAWDRGDYGEAFF. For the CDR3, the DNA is TGTGCCTGGGACAGGGGGGATTATGGTGAAGCTTTCTTT.